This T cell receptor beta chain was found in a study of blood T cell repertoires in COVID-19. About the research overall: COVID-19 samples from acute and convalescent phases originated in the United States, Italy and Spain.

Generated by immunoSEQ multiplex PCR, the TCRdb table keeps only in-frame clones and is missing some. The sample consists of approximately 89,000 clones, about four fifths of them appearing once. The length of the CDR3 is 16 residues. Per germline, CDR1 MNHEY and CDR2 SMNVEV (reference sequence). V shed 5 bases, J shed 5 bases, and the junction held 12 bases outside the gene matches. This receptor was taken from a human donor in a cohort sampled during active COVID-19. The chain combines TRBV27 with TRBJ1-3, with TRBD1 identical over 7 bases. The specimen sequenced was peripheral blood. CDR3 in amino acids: CASSPGPDRDRNTIYF. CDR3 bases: TGTGCCAGCAGTCCAGGCCCCGACAGGGATAGAAACACCATATATTTT.